This T cell receptor beta chain emerged from a study of immune evolution from preneoplasia to lung adenocarcinoma. Method: immunoSEQ multiplex PCR; TCRdb's copy keeps in-frame clones and lacks some. The sample records 15,000 or so clones, 65% to 90% being singletons. CDR1 is MNHNS and CDR2 is SASEGT in the germline V gene. This CDR3 spans 16 amino acids. V was clipped by 4 bases and J by 2 bases, with 18 bases between them. This clonotype originated in a donor of 70 years or more with lung adenocarcinoma. The V gene is TRBV6-1, the J gene TRBJ2-7; D uncertain. Sequenced material: FFPE lung adenocarcinoma in situ tissue. The CDR3 bases are TGTGCCAGCAGTGGAGACTTGTCTGCATCCCCCTACGAGCAGTACTTC. It translates to CASSGDLSASPYEQYF.